This record looks at one TCR beta chain sequence and its context. V was pared by 6 bases and J by 5 bases, with 7 bases of the junction left unmatched. Germline assignment: CDR1 KGHSH and CDR2 LQKENI. This CDR3 has 14 residues. These data are taken from a study of cytomegalovirus exposure and HLA in healthy donors. The 120-subject validation cohort, separate from the approximately 670-subject first cohort, included the donors. The table came from immunoSEQ multiplex PCR; TCRdb's copy has only in-frame clones and leaves some out. Of 80,000 to 100,000 clones listed, more than 85% were seen once; the top ten hold approximately 5.8%.

The sequence came from a man younger than 30 in good health and CMV-seropositive. The J gene is TRBJ2-5, the V gene TRBV18; 9 bases are a match to TRBD2. The sequenced material came from PBMCs. The CDR3 DNA follows: TGTGCCAGCTCGAGAGCGGGAGGAGGGGAGACCCAGTACTTC. This translates into CASSRAGGGETQYF.